This T cell receptor beta chain stems from a study of beta chain features in type 1 diabetes. This CDR3 contains 13 residues. Deletions cut 10 bases from V and 8 bases from J, with 20 bases between. The germline gives CDR1 KGHSH, CDR2 LQKENI. TCRB transcripts that were expressed got sequenced, as all of the isolated RNA had been reverse transcribed. TCRdb keeps only in-frame clones here, not all; method: immunoSEQ multiplex PCR. The sample yields about 290,000 clones, approximately 8.1% seen once. The genes are TRBV18 and TRBJ1-2; D gene ambiguous. The sequence derives from a woman under 30 in good health. Material: central memory CD4+ T cells from blood. CDR3 region: CATKPAGRGGYTF. The CDR3 DNA reads as TGTGCCACAAAACCAGCTGGAAGAGGGGGCTACACCTTC. The complete variable domain, with remaining parts taken from reference TRBV18 and TRBJ1-2, reads NAGVMQNPRHLVRRRGQEARLRCSPMKGHSHVYWYRQLPEEGLKFMVYLQKENIIDESGMPKERFSAEFPKEGPSILRIQQVVRGDSAAYFCATKPAGRGGYTFGSGTRLTVV.